This T cell receptor beta chain was retrieved from a study of long-term antiretroviral therapy in people with HIV (dated by TCRdb to 2022 to 2024). Study-level background: The earliest samples were collected roughly a decade before the 2015 WHO recommendation for immediate ART, at a time when ART was usually postponed until CD4 counts fell. A total of 192 cryopreserved PBMC samples came from 25 to 35 adults with confirmed HIV infection and were collected serially over a mean of roughly six years (range 1-12). About 35% of the 30 participants with HIV were female. Test extractions of a monoclonal T-cell line alongside a few dozen polyclonal samples showed no cross-contamination during QIAcube processing. Whether ART initiation and durable HIV suppression were associated with changes in peripheral blood TRB repertoire composition and diversity was tested in a retrospective serial study. What the study reported, not specific to this receptor: Expanded TRB clones identified before ART initiation dominated the repertoire across all time points, though the dominance fluctuated and decreased in many PLHIV after ART. HIV repertoires had narrower CDR3 length ranges than controls, and the network structure suggested an antigen-experienced repertoire that shifted only slightly toward naive after ART. Because cell numbers in pre-ART samples were limited, unsorted PBMC were profiled instead of sorted CD4+ and CD8+ T cells. Inferences about post-ART repertoire changes are limited because no data were available on ART adherence, viral resistance or therapy changes. Starting ART was linked to a significant rise in TRB diversity, yet even with long-term ART the diversity remained significantly lower than in transplant donor controls. Samples dated from the mid-2000s to the late 2010s, and the ART regimens used may be less effective than current ones. Because PBMC availability was limited, only the TCR beta chain was sequenced, with no alpha chain pairing.

Trimming removed 1 base from V and 9 bases from J; the gene matches leave 4 bases unexplained. The CDR3 spans 15 residues, from the cysteine through the phenylalanine. Only CDR3 DNA remains: 45 bases, in frame from the first base. CDR1 and CDR2 are drawn from the germline V gene: LGHNT, FRNRAP. In the case of this clone: Its antigen is not yet known. No base-level quality is on record; no much larger clone is a single base apart.

To be included, a participant needed at least one PBMC sample from before ART initiation plus at least two post-ART samples. All participants with HIV were treated in the United States of America. Before DNA extraction, cryopreserved samples of about 0.95-10 million PBMC were thawed and washed. At the time of the earliest PBMC sample, participants with HIV were aged between about 23 and 54 years. PBMC samples were contributed by each participant from 1-4 timepoints before ART initiation and 2-8 timepoints after ART initiation, with a median of 7 samples. For every participant, serial HIV viral load, CD4+ T-cell count, ART history and demographic data were obtained. Genomic DNA was extracted from unsorted PBMC with a Qiagen kit on a QIAcube, processed in batches of 12 samples. The immunoSEQ hsTCRB v3.0 assay was used at survey level resolution for TRB variable region sequencing. TRB sequencing targeted a depth of roughly 35,000-55,000 T-cell genomes per sample. An Illumina MiSeq with a v3 150-cycle kit was used to sequence the pooled TRB libraries. Processing in the source paper ran as follows. Repertoire analysis was performed in R inside a reproducible Nextflow workflow that covered QC, data transformation and analysis. LymphoSeq2, an R package for exploring AIRR-Seq data, was used to implement custom analyses. A handful of samples that yielded fewer than 5000 total TRB sequences were excluded, so that fewer than 200 HIV repertoires were analyzed. Among the approximately 190 HIV repertoires that were kept, roughly 58 were collected before ART initiation and roughly 130 were collected after ART initiation. Repertoires were downsampled to 5000 TRB nucleotide sequences, with summary statistics averaged over 100 downsampling iterations. The analysis kept only TRB sequences whose CDR3 regions were at least seven amino acids long. A Shannon entropy-derived clonality score and the Gini coefficient were used to measure diversity. In repertoire networks, the top 5000 CDR3 amino acid sequences were linked whenever an edit distance of one separated two sequences. Antigen specificity groups and MHC restriction were predicted for TRB CDR3 amino acid sequences with GLIPH2. To flag known CMV, EBV, HIV or tissue antigen associations, CDR3 amino acid sequences were matched against VDJdb and McPAS-TCR. Pre-ART, post-ART and control groups were compared with Wilcoxon signed-rank tests and Holm-Bonferroni correction. The table comes from immuneACCESS by way of TCRdb, which keeps in-frame sequences with V and J called. Part of the clones is missing from these tables; in studies checked, under half for an unresolved V gene and the rest for unknown reasons. V, J and clone size reflect that table, while D and trimming were determined from the DNA. For this sample there are about 20,000 clones; 80% to 95% appear just once. Jointly, the top ten make up around 7% of the sample.

The receptor comes from a woman between 45 and 60 years old with HIV. The sample consisted of unsorted PBMCs, taken 4.4 years after starting antiretroviral therapy. The receptor chain draws on TRBV12-5 and TRBJ2-1; 12 central nucleotides agree with TRBD2. The bases are TGTGCTAGTGGTTTGGGGACTAGCGGGGTTGGTGAGCAGTTCTTC. This encodes CASGLGTSGVGEQFF.